This T cell receptor (beta chain) originates from a study of PD-L1 blockade in urothelial cancer. Study information: Chemotherapy regimens numbering 0 to 3 had been given to patients. The study's findings and limits: Prediction of better survival came from below-median pretreatment blood TCR clonality. Stronger expansion of tumor-associated clones in blood at 3 weeks distinguished durable-benefit patients.

Sequencing was performed with immunoSEQ multiplex PCR; in TCRdb, only in-frame clones are kept and a portion is missing. The sample shows 55,000 to 85,000 clones, around nine tenths of them seen only once. The CDR3 runs 20 residues. Trimming cost V 5 bases and J 2 bases; bases outside gene matches: 15. From germline, CDR1 is SGHVS and CDR2 FQNEAQ. A word on this clone: Its target is not known.

The chain combines TRBV7-8 with TRBJ2-7; 16 bases match TRBD2. The starting material was PBMCs, obtained around atezolizumab (anti-PD-L1) treatment. The source of this sequence is a man in his 60s with urothelial cancer. CDR3 protein: CASSTPAGTSGRASAYEQYF. The CDR3 DNA reads TGTGCCAGCAGCACACCCGCCGGGACTAGCGGGAGGGCCTCGGCCTACGAGCAGTACTTC.